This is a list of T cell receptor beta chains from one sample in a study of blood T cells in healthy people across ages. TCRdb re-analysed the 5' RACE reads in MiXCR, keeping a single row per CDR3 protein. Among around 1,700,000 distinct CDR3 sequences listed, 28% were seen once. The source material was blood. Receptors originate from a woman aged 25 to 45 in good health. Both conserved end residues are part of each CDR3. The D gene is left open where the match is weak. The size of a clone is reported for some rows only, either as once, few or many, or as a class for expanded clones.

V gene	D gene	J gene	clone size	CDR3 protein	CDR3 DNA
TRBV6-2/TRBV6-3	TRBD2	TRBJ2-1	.	CASRGLREVYNEQFF	TGTGCCAGCAGGGGGCTGCGGGAGGTATACAATGAGCAGTTCTTC
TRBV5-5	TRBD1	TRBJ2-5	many	CASRSGQEPQETQYF	TGTGCCAGCAGATCCGGACAGGAACCTCAAGAGACCCAGTACTTC
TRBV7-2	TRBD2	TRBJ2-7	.	CASRRISGRGNEQYF	TGTGCCAGCAGACGGATCAGCGGGAGAGGGAATGAGCAGTACTTC
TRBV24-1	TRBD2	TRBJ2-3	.	CATSDWSGGATDTQYF	TGTGCCACCAGTGATTGGAGCGGGGGGGCGACAGATACGCAGTATTTT
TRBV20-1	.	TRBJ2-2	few	CSAGQNTGELFF	TGCAGTGCGGGACAGAACACCGGGGAGCTGTTTTTT
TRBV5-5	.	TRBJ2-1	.	CASSSVAEARGNEQFF	TGTGCCAGCAGCTCGGTAGCGGAAGCAAGGGGGAATGAGCAGTTCTTC
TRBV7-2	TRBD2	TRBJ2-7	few	CASSLGTSGTYGQYF	TGTGCCAGCAGCTTAGGGACTAGCGGAACCTACGGGCAGTACTTC
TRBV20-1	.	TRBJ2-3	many	CSASAQGTDTQYF	TGCAGTGCTAGTGCTCAGGGGACAGATACGCAGTATTTT
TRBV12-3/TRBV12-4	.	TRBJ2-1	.	CASLWAAGPKHNEQFF	TGTGCCAGCCTGTGGGCCGCGGGCCCAAAACACAATGAGCAGTTCTTC
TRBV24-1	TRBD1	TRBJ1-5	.	CATSRPGQGYQPQHF	TGTGCCACCAGCCGACCGGGACAGGGATATCAGCCCCAGCATTTT
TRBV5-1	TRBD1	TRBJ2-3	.	CAARQGDADTQYF	TGCGCCGCCCGACAGGGCGACGCAGATACGCAGTATTTT
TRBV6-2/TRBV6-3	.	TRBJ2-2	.	CASSPTARELFF	TGTGCCAGCAGCCCGACCGCCCGGGAGCTGTTTTTT
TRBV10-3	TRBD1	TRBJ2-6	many	CAISPTGQGSTGANVLTF	TGTGCCATCAGTCCCACTGGACAGGGCAGTACCGGGGCCAACGTCCTGACTTTC
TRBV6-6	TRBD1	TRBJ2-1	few	CASSGTGQGDYNEQFF	TGTGCCAGCAGCGGCACGGGGCAGGGGGACTACAATGAGCAGTTCTTC
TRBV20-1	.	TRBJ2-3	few	CSVKDSPDTQYF	TGCAGTGTTAAGGATTCCCCAGATACGCAGTATTTT
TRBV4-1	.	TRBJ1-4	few	CASSLPREKLFF	TGCGCCAGCAGCCTACCACGGGAAAAACTGTTTTTT
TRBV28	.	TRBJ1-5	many	CASSLARVYSNQPQHF	TGTGCCAGCAGTTTAGCCCGCGTTTATAGCAATCAGCCCCAGCATTTT
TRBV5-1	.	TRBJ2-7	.	CASTLPGIEQYF	TGCGCCAGCACCCTGCCCGGGATCGAGCAGTACTTC
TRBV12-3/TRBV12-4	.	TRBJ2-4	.	CASSLSQGSGIQYF	TGTGCCAGCAGTTTGTCGCAGGGGTCCGGCATTCAGTACTTC
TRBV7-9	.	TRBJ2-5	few	CASSPKGPETQYF	TGTGCCAGCAGCCCTAAGGGCCCCGAGACCCAGTACTTC
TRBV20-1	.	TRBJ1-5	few	CSAAGMNQPQHF	TGCAGTGCTGCAGGGATGAATCAGCCCCAGCATTTT
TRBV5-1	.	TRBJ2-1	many	CASRQGESYNEQFF	TGCGCCAGCCGACAAGGAGAATCCTACAATGAGCAGTTCTTC
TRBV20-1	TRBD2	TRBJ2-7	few	CSARMAGGPYNEQYF	TGCAGTGCTAGAATGGCGGGAGGGCCGTACAATGAGCAGTACTTC
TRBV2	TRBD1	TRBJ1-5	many	CASSGQGNQPQHF	TGCGCCAGCAGTGGACAGGGCAATCAGCCCCAGCATTTT
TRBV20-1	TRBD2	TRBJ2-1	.	CSARTSEGPDEQFF	TGCAGTGCCCGGACTAGCGAGGGGCCCGATGAGCAGTTCTTC
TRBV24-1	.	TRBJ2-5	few	CATSDASGRGETQYF	TGTGCCACCAGTGACGCCTCCGGGCGCGGGGAGACCCAGTACTTC